The T cell receptor beta chain under discussion was sequenced for a study of cytomegalovirus exposure and HLA in healthy donors. Findings and limits, study-wide: The study put 150 or so TCR beta chains on its list as cytomegalovirus-associated. A later analysis linked a missense variant in DCLRE1C to the trimming of TCR beta V and J genes. Reportedly, a later analysis found an Asian-associated ancestry cluster had fewer N-insertions than the approximately 700-donor mean.

Germline CDR1 is SGHTA and CDR2 is FQGTGA. The CDR3 totals 14 residues. V dropped 2 bases and J dropped 8 bases, with 16 bases sitting between them. Points on this clone: Antigen specificity is unknown.

The primer mix had 60 Vbeta and 13 Jbeta primers. Profiling relied on immunoSEQ multiplex PCR, and the TCRdb table lists in-frame clones only, not all of them. This table has 64,000 or so clones, around 86% appearing once. The source of this sequence is a female donor in good health and CMV-seronegative. V and J are TRBV7-3 and TRBJ2-7; no clear D gene. The sequencing sample was made of PBMCs. The CDR3 coding sequence is TGTGCCAGCAGCTTAGCAGGCCCGGCGAATAAGCAGTACTTC. It encodes CASSLAGPANKQYF.